The 14 T cell receptor beta chains given below trace back to one sample, sequenced in a study of CXCR3-negative and CXCR3-positive naive CD8 T cells. Study-level findings and limits: Hydrophobicity was higher for TRB CDR3s found in CXCR3-positive naive cells than in CXCR3-negative naive cells.

Preparation of TRB cDNA libraries relied on 5' RACE carrying UMI labels. With the 5' RACE reads reprocessed, TCRdb shows one record per CDR3 protein and no DNA. Here the sample table reports about 98,000 distinct CDR3 sequences. The antigens these receptors bind are not known. Material: naive CXCR3+ CD8+ T cells from blood. Subset denoted: CD45RO-CCR7+CD27+CD95- naive CD8+ T cells expressing CXCR3 (TNR3+). The receptors originated from a human donor in good health. Some clones in this sample may be carry-over from other donors' samples.

The J gene is TRBJ1-1, the V gene TRBV7-9. Germline CDR1 is SEHNR and CDR2 is FQNEAQ (reference sequence). The CDR3 sequence is 15 residues long. CDR3 in amino acids: CASSLVSPGTTEAFF.

V usage is TRBV4-1 and J usage is TRBJ2-7; checking the TCRdb D call of TRBD1 is not possible without DNA. Germline CDR1 and CDR2: MGHRA and YSYEKL. The CDR3 totals 17 residues. The CDR3 spells CASSQDQGTGDSYEQYF.

The chain is built from TRBV20-1 and TRBJ2-7; no DNA is available, so the TRBD1 call from TCRdb remains unchecked. The CDR3 consists of 11 residues. Germline V gene data show CDR1 as DFQATT and CDR2 as SNEGSKA (reference sequence). The CDR3 is CSASGRGEQYF.

V and J are TRBV28 and TRBJ2-5; the D gene TCRdb calls, TRBD1, cannot be checked with no DNA. The V gene's germline CDR1 is MDHEN and CDR2 SYDVKM. This CDR3 spans 12 amino acids. The CDR3 here is CASEGLGETQYF.

This chain connects TRBV6-1 to TRBJ2-2; TCRdb selects TRBD1, and the lack of DNA leaves this call unchecked. Germline-derived CDR1 and CDR2 are MNHNS and SASEGT. CDR3 length equals 18 residues. Here the CDR3 reads CASSEVRGTWPNTGELFF.

The genes are TRBV7-2 and TRBJ2-1; the D call of TRBD2 rests on TCRdb alone, since no DNA is present to check it. The CDR3 extends over 17 amino acids. The germline V gene has CDR1 SGHTA and CDR2 FQGNSA. The CDR3 loop is CASSRTSGGPPYDEQFF.

The chain employs TRBV7-9 and TRBJ2-1. The CDR3 loop spans 14 amino acids. The germline V gene encodes CDR1 SEHNR and CDR2 FQNEAQ (reference sequence). The CDR3 loop reads CASSLGTTDNEQFF.

This chain joins TRBV12-5 and TRBJ2-1. Germline assignment: CDR1 LGHNT and CDR2 FRNRAP. The CDR3 is 13 residues long. The CDR3 spells CASGLGNYNEQFF.

The chain combines TRBV14 with TRBJ2-5; TCRdb's assignment of TRBD1 cannot be checked, as there is no DNA. The CDR3 sequence is 15 residues long. The germline CDR1 and CDR2 sequences are SGHDN and FVKESK. CDR3 sequence: CASSQAGQVRETQYF.

The chain is built from TRBV6-5 and TRBJ2-3; TCRdb names TRBD1, which stays unverified in the absence of DNA. The CDR3 contains 19 residues. Germline V gene data show CDR1 as MNHEY and CDR2 as SVGAGI. CDR3 protein: CASSWAGTGPPSSTDTQYF.

The chain is built from TRBV19 and TRBJ1-1. Germline V CDR1 and CDR2: LNHDA, SQIVND (reference sequence). The CDR3 has 15 residues. The CDR3 here is CASSRLGETNTEAFF.

This chain links TRBV12-3 or TRBV12-4 with TRBJ2-1; checking the TCRdb D call of TRBD1 is not possible without DNA. This CDR3 is 16 amino acids long. CDR3 region: CASSFGGLHGGNEQFF.

The chain couples TRBV5-4 to TRBJ2-2; the D call of TRBD2 rests on TCRdb alone, since no DNA is present to check it. The CDR3 is 12 amino acids. The germline CDR1 and CDR2 sequences are SGHNT and YYREEE (reference sequence). The CDR3 region is CASSLSGGELFF.

The chain joins TRBV6-2 or TRBV6-3 to TRBJ2-3; the TCRdb D gene call, TRBD2, has no DNA to confirm it. Germline CDR1 reads MNHEY; CDR2 reads SVGEGT. This CDR3 comprises 13 residues. CDR3 amino acids: CASTRGWADTQYF.